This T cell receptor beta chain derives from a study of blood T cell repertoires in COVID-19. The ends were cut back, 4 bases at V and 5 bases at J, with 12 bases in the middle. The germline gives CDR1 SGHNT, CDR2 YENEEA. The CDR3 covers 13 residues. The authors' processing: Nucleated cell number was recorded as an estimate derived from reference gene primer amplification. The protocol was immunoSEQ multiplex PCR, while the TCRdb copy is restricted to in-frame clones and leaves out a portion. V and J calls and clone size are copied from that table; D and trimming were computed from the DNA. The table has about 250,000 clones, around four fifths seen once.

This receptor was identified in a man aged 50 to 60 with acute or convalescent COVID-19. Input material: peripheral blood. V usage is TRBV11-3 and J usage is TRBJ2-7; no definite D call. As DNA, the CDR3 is TGTGCCAGCAGCTCCTCTAGTTCCCACGAGCAGTACTTC. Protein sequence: CASSSSSSHEQYF.